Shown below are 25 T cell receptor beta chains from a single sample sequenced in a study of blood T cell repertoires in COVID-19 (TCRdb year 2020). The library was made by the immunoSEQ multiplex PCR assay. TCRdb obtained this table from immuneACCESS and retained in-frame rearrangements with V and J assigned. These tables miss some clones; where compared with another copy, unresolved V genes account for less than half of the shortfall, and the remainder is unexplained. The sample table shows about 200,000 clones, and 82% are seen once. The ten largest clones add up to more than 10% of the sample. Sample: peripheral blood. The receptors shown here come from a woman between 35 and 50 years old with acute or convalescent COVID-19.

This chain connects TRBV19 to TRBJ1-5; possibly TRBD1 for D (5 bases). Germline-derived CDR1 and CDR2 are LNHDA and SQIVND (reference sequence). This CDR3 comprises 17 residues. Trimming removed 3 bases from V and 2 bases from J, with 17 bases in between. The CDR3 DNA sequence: TGTGCCAGTAGTATTAAAACGGGGGGGACTCGCAATCAGCCCCAGCATTTT. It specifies CASSIKTGGTRNQPQHF.

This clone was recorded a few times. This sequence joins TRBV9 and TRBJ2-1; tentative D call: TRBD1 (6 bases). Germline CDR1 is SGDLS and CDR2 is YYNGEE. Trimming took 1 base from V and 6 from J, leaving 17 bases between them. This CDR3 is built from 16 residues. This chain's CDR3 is CASSVRFQGWFNEQFF. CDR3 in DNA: TGTGCCAGCAGCGTAAGGTTTCAGGGGTGGTTCAATGAGCAGTTCTTC.

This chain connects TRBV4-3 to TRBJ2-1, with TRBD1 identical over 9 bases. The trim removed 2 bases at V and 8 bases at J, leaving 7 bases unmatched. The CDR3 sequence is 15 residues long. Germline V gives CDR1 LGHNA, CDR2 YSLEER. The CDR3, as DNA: TGCGCCAGCAGCCAAAGAGGACAGGGGAGGGATGAGCAGTTCTTC. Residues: CASSQRGQGRDEQFF.

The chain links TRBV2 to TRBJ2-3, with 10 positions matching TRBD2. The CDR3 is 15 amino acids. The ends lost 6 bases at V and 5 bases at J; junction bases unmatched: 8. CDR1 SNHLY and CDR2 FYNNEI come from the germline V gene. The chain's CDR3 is CASRRLAGAGDTQYF. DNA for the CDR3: TGTGCCAGCAGGAGGCTAGCGGGGGCTGGAGATACGCAGTATTTT.

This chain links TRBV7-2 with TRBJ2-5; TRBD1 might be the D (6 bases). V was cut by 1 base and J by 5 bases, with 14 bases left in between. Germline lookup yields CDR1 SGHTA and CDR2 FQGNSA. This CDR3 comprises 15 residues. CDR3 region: CASSLGGTGMETQYF. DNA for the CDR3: TGTGCCAGCAGCTTAGGAGGCACAGGGATGGAGACCCAGTACTTC.

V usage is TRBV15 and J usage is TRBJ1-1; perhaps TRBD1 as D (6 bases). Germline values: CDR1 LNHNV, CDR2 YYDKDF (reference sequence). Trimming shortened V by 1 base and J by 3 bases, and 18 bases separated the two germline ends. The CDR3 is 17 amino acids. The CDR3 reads CATSRARTGTKHTEAFF. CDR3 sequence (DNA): TGTGCCACCAGCAGAGCGAGAACCGGGACAAAACACACTGAAGCTTTCTTT.

The CDR3: CASTAGGGYNEQFF. DNA of the CDR3: TGTGCCAGCACGGCGGGAGGGGGCTACAATGAGCAGTTCTTC. This chain connects TRBV2 to TRBJ2-1; 9 bases are a match to TRBD2. Germline assignment: CDR1 SNHLY and CDR2 FYNNEI. The trim removed 7 bases at V and 3 bases at J, leaving 4 bases unmatched. This CDR3 spans 14 amino acids.

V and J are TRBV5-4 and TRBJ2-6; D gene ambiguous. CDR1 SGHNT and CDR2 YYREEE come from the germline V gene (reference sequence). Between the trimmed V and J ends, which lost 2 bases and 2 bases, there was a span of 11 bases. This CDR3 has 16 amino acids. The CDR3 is CASSLPPTAGANVLTF. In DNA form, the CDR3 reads TGTGCCAGCAGCTTACCGCCAACGGCTGGGGCCAACGTCCTGACTTTC.

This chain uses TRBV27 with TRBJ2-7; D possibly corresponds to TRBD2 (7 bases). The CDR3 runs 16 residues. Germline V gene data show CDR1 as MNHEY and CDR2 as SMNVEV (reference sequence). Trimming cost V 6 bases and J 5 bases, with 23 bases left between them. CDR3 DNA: TGTGCCAGCAGCCTAGGGGGGGCCCCAGCCACCGACGAGCAGTACTTC. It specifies CASSLGGAPATDEQYF.

CDR3 region: CASSQGAGDEQFF. CDR3 DNA: TGCGCCAGCAGCCAGGGGGCTGGAGATGAGCAGTTCTTC. V and J are TRBV10-1 and TRBJ2-1, with 8 nucleotides matching TRBD1. The J segment lost 8 bases and the V segment lost 6 bases, leaving 6 bases of the junction unmatched. This CDR3 spans 13 amino acids. Germline-derived CDR1 and CDR2 are WNHNN and SYGVQD (reference sequence).

The CDR3 region is CASSPPRTSGGDEQFF. CDR3 coding DNA: TGTGCCAGTAGCCCCCCCCGGACTAGCGGGGGTGATGAGCAGTTCTTC. The J gene is TRBJ2-1, the V gene TRBV19; 13 bases align to TRBD2. The CDR3 length is 16 residues. The V segment lost 6 bases and the J segment 8 bases; nucleotides outside the gene matches: 10. The V gene's germline CDR1 is LNHDA and CDR2 SQIVND (reference sequence).

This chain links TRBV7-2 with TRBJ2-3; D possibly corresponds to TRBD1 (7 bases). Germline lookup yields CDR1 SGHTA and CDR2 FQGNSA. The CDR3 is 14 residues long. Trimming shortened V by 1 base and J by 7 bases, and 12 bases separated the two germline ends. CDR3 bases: TGTGCCAGCAGCTTAGGAGGGGGCGGGAATACGCAGTATTTT. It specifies CASSLGGGGNTQYF.

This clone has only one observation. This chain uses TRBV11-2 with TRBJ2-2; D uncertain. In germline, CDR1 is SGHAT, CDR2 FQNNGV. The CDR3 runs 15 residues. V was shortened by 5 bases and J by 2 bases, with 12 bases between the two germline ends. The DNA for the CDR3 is TGTGCCAGCAGCCACCCTACAGTAAACACCGGGGAGCTGTTTTTT. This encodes CASSHPTVNTGELFF.

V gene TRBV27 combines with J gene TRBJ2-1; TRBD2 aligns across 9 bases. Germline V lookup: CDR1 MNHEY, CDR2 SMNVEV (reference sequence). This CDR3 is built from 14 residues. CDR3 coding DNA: TGTGCTCGAGTGGCTAGCGGGATAGGATATGAGCAGTTCTTC. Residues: CARVASGIGYEQFF.

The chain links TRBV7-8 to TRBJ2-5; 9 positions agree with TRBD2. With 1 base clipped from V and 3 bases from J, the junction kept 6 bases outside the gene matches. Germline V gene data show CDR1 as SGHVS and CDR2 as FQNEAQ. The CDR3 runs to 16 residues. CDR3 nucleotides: TGTGCCAGCAGCTTAGGCATTCCTAGCGGGGAAGAGACCCAGTACTTC. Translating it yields CASSLGIPSGEETQYF.

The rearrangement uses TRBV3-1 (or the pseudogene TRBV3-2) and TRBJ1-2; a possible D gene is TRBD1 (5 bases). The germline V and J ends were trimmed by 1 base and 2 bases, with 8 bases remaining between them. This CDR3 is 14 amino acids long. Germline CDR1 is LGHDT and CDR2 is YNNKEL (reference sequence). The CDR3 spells CASSQVPGNYGYTF. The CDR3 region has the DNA TGTGCCAGCAGCCAAGTCCCAGGGAACTATGGCTACACCTTC.

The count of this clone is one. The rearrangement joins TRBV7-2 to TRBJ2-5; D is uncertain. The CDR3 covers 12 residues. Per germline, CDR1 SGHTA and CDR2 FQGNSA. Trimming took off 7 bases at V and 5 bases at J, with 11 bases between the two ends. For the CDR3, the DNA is TGTGCCAGCACCCTCACCGGGGAGACCCAGTACTTC. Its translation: CASTLTGETQYF. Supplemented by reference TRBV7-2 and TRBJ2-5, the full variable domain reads GAGVSQSPSNKVTEKGKDVELRCDPISGHTALYWYRQSLGQGLEFLIYFQGNSAPDKSGLPSDRFSAERTGGSVSTLTIQRTQQEDSAVYLCASTLTGETQYFGPGTRLLVL.

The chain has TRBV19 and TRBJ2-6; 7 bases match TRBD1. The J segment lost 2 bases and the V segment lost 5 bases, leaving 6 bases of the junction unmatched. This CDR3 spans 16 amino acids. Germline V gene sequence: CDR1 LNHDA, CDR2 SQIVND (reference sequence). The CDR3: CASSGRGNAGANVLTF. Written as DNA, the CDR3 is TGTGCCAGTAGTGGCAGGGGGAATGCTGGGGCCAACGTCCTGACTTTC.

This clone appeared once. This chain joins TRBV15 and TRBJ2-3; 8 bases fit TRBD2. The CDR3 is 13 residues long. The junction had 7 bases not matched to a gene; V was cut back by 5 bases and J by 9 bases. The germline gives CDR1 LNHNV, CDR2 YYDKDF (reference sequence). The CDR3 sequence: CATSSGGADTQYF. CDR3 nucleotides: TGTGCCACCAGCTCCGGGGGGGCGGACACGCAGTATTTT.

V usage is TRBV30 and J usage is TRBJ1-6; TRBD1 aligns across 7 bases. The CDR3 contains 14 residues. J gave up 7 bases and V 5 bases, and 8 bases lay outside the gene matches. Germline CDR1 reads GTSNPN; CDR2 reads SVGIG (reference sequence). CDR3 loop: CAWVETGVNSPLHF. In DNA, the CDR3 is TGTGCCTGGGTTGAAACAGGGGTAAATTCACCCCTCCACTTT. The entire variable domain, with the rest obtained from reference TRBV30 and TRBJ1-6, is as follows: SQTIHQWPATLVQPVGSPLSLECTVEGTSNPNLYWYRQAAGRGLQLLFYSVGIGQISSEVPQNLSASRPQDRQFILSSKKLLLSDSGFYLCAWVETGVNSPLHFGNGTRLTVT.

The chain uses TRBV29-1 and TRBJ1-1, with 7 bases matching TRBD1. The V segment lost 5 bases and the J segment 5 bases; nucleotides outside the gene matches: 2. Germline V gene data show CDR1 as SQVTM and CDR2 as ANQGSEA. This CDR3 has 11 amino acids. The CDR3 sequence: CSVYRGTEAFF. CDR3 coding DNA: TGCAGCGTTTACAGGGGTACTGAAGCTTTCTTT.

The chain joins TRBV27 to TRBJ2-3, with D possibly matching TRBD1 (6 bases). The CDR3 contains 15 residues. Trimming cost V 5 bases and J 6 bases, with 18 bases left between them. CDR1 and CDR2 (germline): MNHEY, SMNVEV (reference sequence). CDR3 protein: CASSKETGFMDTQYF. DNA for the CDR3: TGTGCCAGCAGTAAAGAGACAGGTTTCATGGATACGCAGTATTTT.

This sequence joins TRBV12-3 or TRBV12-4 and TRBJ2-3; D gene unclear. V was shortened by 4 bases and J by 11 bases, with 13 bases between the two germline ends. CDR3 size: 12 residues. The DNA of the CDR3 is TGTGCCAGCAGTTCTTACCAGACACTGCAGTATTTT. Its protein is CASSSYQTLQYF.

CDR3 sequence: CASNVAGESDTQYF. CDR3 DNA sequence: TGTGCCAGCAACGTAGCGGGGGAATCTGATACGCAGTATTTT. The rearrangement links TRBV27 to TRBJ2-3; 9 bases align to TRBD2. CDR1 is MNHEY, CDR2 SMNVEV, per germline (reference sequence). CDR3 size: 14 residues. V trimming: 7 bases; J trimming: 6 bases; junction bases outside the gene matches: 8.

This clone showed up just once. CDR3: CASSYSVRGHTEAFF. In DNA form, the CDR3 reads TGTGCCAGCAGTTATTCAGTTAGGGGGCACACTGAAGCTTTCTTT. The V and J genes are TRBV6-5 and TRBJ1-1; 7 nucleotides match TRBD1. The length of the CDR3 is 15 residues. CDR1 is MNHEY and CDR2 is SVGAGI in the germline V gene. V was clipped by 3 bases and J by 3 bases; unmatched bases: 7.